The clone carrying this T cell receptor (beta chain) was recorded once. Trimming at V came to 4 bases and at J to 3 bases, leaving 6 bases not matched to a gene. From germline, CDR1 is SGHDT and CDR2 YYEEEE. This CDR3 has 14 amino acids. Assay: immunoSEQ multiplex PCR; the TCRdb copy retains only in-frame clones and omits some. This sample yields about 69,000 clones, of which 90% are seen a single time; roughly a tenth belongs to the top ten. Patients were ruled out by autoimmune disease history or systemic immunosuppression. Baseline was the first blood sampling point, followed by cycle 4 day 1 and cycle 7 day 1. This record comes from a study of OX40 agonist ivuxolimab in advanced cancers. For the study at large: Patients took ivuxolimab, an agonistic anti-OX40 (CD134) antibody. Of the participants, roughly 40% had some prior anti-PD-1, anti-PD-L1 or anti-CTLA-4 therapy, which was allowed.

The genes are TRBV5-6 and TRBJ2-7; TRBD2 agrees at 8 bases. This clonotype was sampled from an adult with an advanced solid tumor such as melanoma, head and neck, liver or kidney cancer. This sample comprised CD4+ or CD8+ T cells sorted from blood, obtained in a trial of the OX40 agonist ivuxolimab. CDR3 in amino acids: CASSPGGALYEQYF. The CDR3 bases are TGTGCCAGCAGCCCCGGGGGGGCCCTCTACGAGCAGTACTTC.